The 25 T cell receptor beta chains given below trace back to one sample, sequenced in a study of cytomegalovirus exposure and HLA in healthy donors. The PCR ran on 60 Vbeta and 13 Jbeta primers. TCRdb's table, derived via immunoSEQ multiplex PCR, lists solely in-frame clones and lacks some. Of about 140,000 clones in the sample, 65% to 80% are singletons; the top ten hold 1.5% to 2%. The sequenced sample was PBMCs. Every receptor here comes from a woman under 40 in good health and CMV-seronegative.

J is TRBJ1-5 and V is TRBV18; 7 bases map to TRBD1. The CDR3 totals 14 residues. The V and J ends lost 5 bases and 5 bases, in that order; junction bases with no gene match: 6. Per germline, CDR1 KGHSH and CDR2 LQKENI. Written as DNA, the CDR3 is TGTGCCAGCTCATCGACAGGGAGCGATCAGCCCCAGCATTTT. Translation: CASSSTGSDQPQHF.

The V call is TRBV5-4, the J call TRBJ2-2; possibly TRBD2 for D (6 bases). With 0 bases removed from V and 0 bases from J, the gap between germline ends came to 12 bases. This CDR3 comprises 17 residues. The germline gives CDR1 SGHNT, CDR2 YYREEE (reference sequence). In DNA form, the CDR3 reads TGTGCCAGCAGCTTGGCGGGAGCGGCTTCGAACACCGGGGAGCTGTTTTTT. Residues: CASSLAGAASNTGELFF.

As for this clone: One end of the junction fails to match germline, which may point to a read error. Other DNA sequences in the sample encode the same CDR3. The chain joins TRBV7-9 to TRBJ1-2; no clear D. This CDR3 spans 12 amino acids. CDR1 SEHNR and CDR2 FQNEAQ come from the germline V gene (reference sequence). CDR3 in amino acids: CSSSLTGSGYTF. CDR3 bases: TGTTCCAGCAGCTTAACGGGGTCTGGCTACACCTTC.

This clone has just a few counts. The chain combines TRBV9 with TRBJ2-6; TRBD2 is a possible D gene (5 bases). The CDR3 totals 14 residues. Germline CDR1 is SGDLS and CDR2 is YYNGEE. V was cut by 3 bases and J by 1 base, with 5 bases left in between. DNA of the CDR3: TGTGCCAGCAGCGCGGGGTCTGGGGCCAACGTCCTGACTTTC. Its protein product is CASSAGSGANVLTF.

The chain is built from TRBV9 and TRBJ1-2, with TRBD1 as a possible D gene (6 bases). CDR1 and CDR2 from the germline V gene are SGDLS and YYNGEE. The V gene lost 4 bases and the J gene lost 2 bases, with 18 bases spanning the gap. CDR3 length: 16 amino acids. CDR3 residues: CASSRYWDKKNYGYTF. CDR3 sequence (DNA): TGTGCCAGCAGCAGGTATTGGGACAAGAAAAACTATGGCTACACCTTC. The entire variable domain, with the rest obtained from reference TRBV9 and TRBJ1-2, is as follows: DSGVTQTPKHLITATGQRVTLRCSPRSGDLSVYWYQQSLDQGLQFLIQYYNGEERAKGNILERFSAQQFPDLHSELNLSSLELGDSALYFCASSRYWDKKNYGYTFGSGTRLTVV.

The table lists this clone with a few counts. The gene calls are TRBV18 and TRBJ1-1; D is possibly TRBD1 (5 bases). The V gene's germline CDR1 is KGHSH and CDR2 LQKENI. CDR3 length equals 15 residues. Trimming pared 0 bases from V and 4 bases from J, leaving 12 bases between. The CDR3 spells CASSPPSGMGTEAFF. The CDR3 coding sequence is TGTGCCAGCTCACCACCGTCAGGGATGGGCACTGAAGCTTTCTTT.

The V gene is TRBV29-1, the J gene TRBJ2-3; D unresolved. V was cut by 5 bases and J by 0 bases, with 15 bases left in between. This CDR3 region has 15 residues. CDR1 is SQVTM and CDR2 is ANQGSEA in the germline V gene. The CDR3 here is CSVLGSLPSTDTQYF. Here the CDR3 DNA reads TGCAGCGTTCTCGGGTCCCTACCTAGCACAGATACGCAGTATTTT.

This clone has a single count. The V and J genes are TRBV28 and TRBJ2-2, with 12 nucleotides matching TRBD2. The CDR3 sequence is 16 residues long. J gave up 5 bases and V 4 bases, and 5 bases lay outside the gene matches. From germline, CDR1 is MDHEN and CDR2 SYDVKM. The CDR3 DNA sequence: TGTGCCAGCAGTTCCGGACTAGCGGGATGGACCGGGGAGCTGTTTTTT. It specifies CASSSGLAGWTGELFF.

The chain links TRBV30 to TRBJ2-7, with D perhaps matching TRBD2 (6 bases). V was cut by 2 bases and J by 7 bases, with 9 bases left in between. CDR1 and CDR2 from the germline V gene are GTSNPN and SVGIG (reference sequence). There are 11 residues in the CDR3. The CDR3 sequence: CAWSYGGEQYV. CDR3 DNA: TGTGCCTGGAGTTATGGGGGGGAGCAGTACGTC.

The chain combines TRBV18 with TRBJ2-7, with no clear D. CDR3 length: 13 amino acids. Trimming removed 2 bases from V and 5 bases from J, with 10 bases in between. Germline-derived CDR1 and CDR2 are KGHSH and LQKENI. CDR3: CASSPNSLHEQYF. In DNA form, the CDR3 reads TGTGCCAGCTCACCAAATTCTCTCCACGAGCAGTACTTC.

This clone has just a few counts. The chain has TRBV30 and TRBJ1-1; tentatively, D is TRBD1 (6 bases). The CDR3 runs 15 residues. Trimming removed 0 bases at V and 3 bases at J, with 14 bases between. Germline-derived CDR1 and CDR2 are GTSNPN and SVGIG (reference sequence). Written as DNA, the CDR3 is TGTGCCTGGAGTGTAGGGGGGGCTGGGGACACTGAAGCTTTCTTT. Amino acid sequence: CAWSVGGAGDTEAFF.

The sample holds a few counts of this clone. J is TRBJ2-5 and V is TRBV5-4, with D tentatively TRBD2 (6 bases). CDR1 SGHNT and CDR2 YYREEE come from the germline V gene (reference sequence). The CDR3 length is 15 residues. Trimming stripped 1 base from V and 4 bases from J, with 14 bases between. CDR3 in amino acids: CASSLLPWRGETQYF. The CDR3 bases are TGTGCCAGCAGCTTGCTGCCCTGGCGGGGAGAGACCCAGTACTTC.

The chain couples TRBV7-9 to TRBJ1-6, with D possibly being TRBD1 (6 bases). V dropped 6 bases and J dropped 10 bases, with 16 bases sitting between them. Germline V gene sequence: CDR1 SEHNR, CDR2 FQNEAQ (reference sequence). The CDR3 has 14 amino acids. This CDR3 is CASSRSRGISPLHF. Written as DNA, the CDR3 is TGTGCCAGCAGTAGATCCAGGGGAATCTCACCCCTCCACTTT. Combining the CDR3 with reference TRBV7-9 and TRBJ1-6 gives the whole variable domain DTGVSQNPRHKITKRGQNVTFRCDPISEHNRLYWYRQTLGQGPEFLTYFQNEAQLEKSRLLSDRFSAERPKGSFSTLEIQRTEQGDSAMYLCASSRSRGISPLHFGNGTRLTVT.

The V and J genes are TRBV7-2 and TRBJ2-3, with 10 bases that match TRBD1. The V gene's germline CDR1 is SGHTA and CDR2 FQGNSA. This CDR3 is built from 18 residues. V lost 2 bases to trimming and J lost 0 bases; unmatched junction nucleotides: 8. CDR3: CASSLRDRGLTSTDTQYF. CDR3 nucleotides: TGTGCCAGCAGCTTACGGGACAGGGGACTGACTAGCACAGATACGCAGTATTTT.

The V call is TRBV7-3, the J call TRBJ1-2; TRBD1 might be the D (6 bases). Trimming removed 2 bases from V and 6 bases from J, with 13 bases in between. CDR1 SGHTA and CDR2 FQGTGA come from the germline V gene. CDR3 length equals 14 residues. The CDR3: CASSLRGPGDGYTF. DNA of the CDR3: TGTGCCAGCAGCTTACGGGGTCCAGGGGATGGCTACACCTTC.

This chain joins TRBV7-2 and TRBJ2-6; a possible D gene is TRBD1 (5 bases). The CDR3 sequence is 18 residues long. CDR1 and CDR2 from the germline V gene are SGHTA and FQGNSA. Trimming stripped 1 base from V and 4 bases from J, with 17 bases between. CDR3 sequence: CASSLVGIGAAGANVLTF. Here the CDR3 DNA reads TGTGCCAGCAGCTTAGTGGGGATAGGGGCTGCCGGGGCCAACGTCCTGACTTTC. The entire variable domain, with the rest obtained from reference TRBV7-2 and TRBJ2-6, is as follows: GAGVSQSPSNKVTEKGKDVELRCDPISGHTALYWYRQSLGQGLEFLIYFQGNSAPDKSGLPSDRFSAERTGGSVSTLTIQRTQQEDSAVYLCASSLVGIGAAGANVLTFGAGSRLTVL.

The rearrangement uses TRBV6-6 and TRBJ1-6, with 7 bases identical to TRBD1. This CDR3 spans 16 amino acids. Germline V gene lookup returns CDR1 MNHNY and CDR2 SVGAGI (reference sequence). J gave up 5 bases and V 2 bases, and 6 bases lay outside the gene matches. The CDR3 spells CASSYPAGGNNSPLHF. DNA of the CDR3: TGTGCCAGCAGTTACCCAGCAGGGGGAAATAATTCACCCCTCCACTTT.

The genes are TRBV28 and TRBJ1-3; D is perhaps TRBD1 (5 bases). Germline CDR1 and CDR2: MDHEN and SYDVKM. This CDR3 comprises 15 residues. Trimming left V 8 bases short and J 3 bases short, with 17 bases between. The CDR3 spells CASLTTTADGNTIYF. The CDR3 DNA follows: TGTGCCAGCCTTACAACGACAGCCGATGGAAACACCATATATTTT. The variable domain in full, with the rest retrieved from reference TRBV28 and TRBJ1-3, is DVKVTQSSRYLVKRTGEKVFLECVQDMDHENMFWYRQDPGLGLRLIYFSYDVKMKEKGDIPEGYSVSREKKERFSLILESASTNQTSMYLCASLTTTADGNTIYFGEGSWLTVV.

J is TRBJ1-1 and V is TRBV11-2; D ambiguous. The CDR3 is made up of 11 amino acids. Trimming took off 5 bases at V and 7 bases at J, with 8 bases between the two ends. Per the germline V gene, CDR1 is SGHAT and CDR2 is FQNNGV. The CDR3 nucleotides read TGTGCCAGCAGCGTATACGGTGAAGCTTTCTTT. Its translation is CASSVYGEAFF.

This clone was seen a single time. V and J are TRBV5-1 and TRBJ1-4; TRBD1 matches 10 bases. Germline V gene lookup returns CDR1 SGHRS and CDR2 YFSETQ. The CDR3 is 15 amino acids. Trimming at V came to 2 bases and at J to 5 bases, leaving 3 bases not matched to a gene. This CDR3 reads CASSFLTGGNEKLFF. In DNA form, the CDR3 reads TGCGCCAGCAGCTTTCTGACAGGGGGCAATGAAAAACTGTTTTTT.

The chain carries TRBV5-5 and TRBJ2-1, with TRBD1 as a possible D gene (5 bases). The CDR3 spans 13 residues. CDR1 is SGHKS and CDR2 is YYEKEE in the germline V gene (reference sequence). V lost 4 bases to trimming and J lost 7 bases, with 12 bases between them. The CDR3 is CASSPLTGNEQFF. CDR3 DNA sequence: TGTGCCAGCAGCCCACTCACAGGAAATGAGCAGTTCTTC.

This clone was recorded a few times. The chain is built from TRBV28 and TRBJ2-7; 10 positions match TRBD2. Germline V gives CDR1 MDHEN, CDR2 SYDVKM. The CDR3 extends over 13 amino acids. Trimming cost V 6 bases and J 7 bases; bases outside gene matches: 6. The CDR3 loop is CASRAGGPSEQYF. CDR3 sequence (DNA): TGTGCCAGCAGAGCGGGAGGGCCGAGTGAGCAGTACTTC.

This chain uses TRBV6-4 with TRBJ1-6; 8 nucleotides align to TRBD1. J lost 7 bases, V lost 4 bases, and 0 bases had no gene match. This CDR3 contains 13 residues. Germline CDR1 reads MRHNA; CDR2 reads SNTAGT. CDR3 nucleotides: TGTGCCAGCAGTGGACAGGGGAATTCACCCCTCCACTTT. Its protein is CASSGQGNSPLHF.

This clone was recorded a few times. The rearrangement links TRBV5-5 to TRBJ1-1, with 7 positions matching TRBD1. This CDR3 has 13 amino acids. Germline V gives CDR1 SGHKS, CDR2 YYEKEE (reference sequence). The trim removed 2 bases at V and 10 bases at J, leaving 8 bases unmatched. The CDR3 region is CASSFTGDRGAFF. In nucleotides, the CDR3 is TGTGCCAGCAGCTTTACAGGGGACCGGGGAGCTTTCTTT.

Remarks on this clone: Different DNA sequences within this sample yield the same CDR3. V is TRBV5-1 and J is TRBJ1-4, with 7 bases fitting TRBD1. V dropped 0 bases and J dropped 8; count of bases not matched to a gene: 4. This CDR3 has 14 residues. Germline V lookup: CDR1 SGHRS, CDR2 YFSETQ. In DNA form, the CDR3 reads TGCGCCAGCAGCTTGGGACAGGGAGGCGAAAAACTGTTTTTT. Translation: CASSLGQGGEKLFF.